What follows are 2 T cell receptor beta chains derived from one specimen sequenced in a study of shared clonotypes between healthy human individuals. TCRdb's table, derived via immunoSEQ multiplex PCR, lists solely in-frame clones and lacks some. The top ten hold 0.35% to 0.45% of the sample, which has approximately 2.1 million clones, over 85% seen once. The specimen sequenced was naive CD4+ T cells from PBMCs. Subset in this sample: CD45RA+ positively selected. These receptor sequences come from a man aged 18 to 30 in good health. Some clones in this sample may be carry-over from other donors' samples.

The gene calls are TRBV5-1 and TRBJ2-1; the match to TRBD2 covers 11 bases. CDR1 is SGHRS and CDR2 is YFSETQ in the germline V gene. The CDR3 consists of 16 residues. V shed 3 bases and J 4 bases; nucleotides not matched to a gene: 6. CDR3 nucleotides: TGCGCCAGCAGCTCCCTGACTAGCGGGACGTACAATGAGCAGTTCTTC. This codes for CASSSLTSGTYNEQFF.

The chain is built from TRBV19 and TRBJ1-5; the D is unclear. Germline loops: CDR1 LNHDA, CDR2 SQIVND (reference sequence). The CDR3 length is 17 residues. V was clipped by 1 base and J by 0 bases, with 13 bases between them. CDR3 bases: TGTGCCAGTAGTATAGGTGGAGGGATTCATAGCAATCAGCCCCAGCATTTT. Translated, it gives CASSIGGGIHSNQPQHF.